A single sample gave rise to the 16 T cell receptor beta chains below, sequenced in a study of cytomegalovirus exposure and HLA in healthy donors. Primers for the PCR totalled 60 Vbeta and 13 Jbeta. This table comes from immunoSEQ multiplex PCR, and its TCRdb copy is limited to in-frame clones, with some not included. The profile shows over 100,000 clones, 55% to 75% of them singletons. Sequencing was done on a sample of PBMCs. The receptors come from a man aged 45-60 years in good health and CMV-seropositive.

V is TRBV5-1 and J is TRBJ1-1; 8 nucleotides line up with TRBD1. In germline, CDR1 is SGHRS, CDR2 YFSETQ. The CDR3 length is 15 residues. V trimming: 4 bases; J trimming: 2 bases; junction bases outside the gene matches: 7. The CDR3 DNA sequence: TGCGCCAGCAGCCCTCCGGGACAGGCAAACACTGAAGCTTTCTTT. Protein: CASSPPGQANTEAFF.

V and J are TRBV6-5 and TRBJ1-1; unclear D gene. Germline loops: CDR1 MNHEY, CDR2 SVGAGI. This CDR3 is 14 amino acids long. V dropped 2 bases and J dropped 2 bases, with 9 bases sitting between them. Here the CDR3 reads CASSYGRRNTEAFF. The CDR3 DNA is TGTGCCAGCAGTTACGGCAGAAGAAACACTGAAGCTTTCTTT.

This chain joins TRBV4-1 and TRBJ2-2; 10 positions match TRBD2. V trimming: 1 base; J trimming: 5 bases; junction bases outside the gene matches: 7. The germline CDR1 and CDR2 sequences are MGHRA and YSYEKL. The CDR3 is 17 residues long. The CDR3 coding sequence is TGCGCCAGCAGCCAAGCGTTTCTAGCGGGGGAAACCGGGGAGCTGTTTTTT. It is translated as CASSQAFLAGETGELFF.

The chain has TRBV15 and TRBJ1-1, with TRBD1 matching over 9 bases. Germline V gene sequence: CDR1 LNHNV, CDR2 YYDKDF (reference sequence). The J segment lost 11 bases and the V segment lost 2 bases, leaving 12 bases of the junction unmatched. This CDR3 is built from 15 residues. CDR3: CATSRSPGTGSLAFF. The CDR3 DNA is TGTGCCACCAGCAGATCGCCTGGGACAGGGAGTTTGGCTTTCTTT.

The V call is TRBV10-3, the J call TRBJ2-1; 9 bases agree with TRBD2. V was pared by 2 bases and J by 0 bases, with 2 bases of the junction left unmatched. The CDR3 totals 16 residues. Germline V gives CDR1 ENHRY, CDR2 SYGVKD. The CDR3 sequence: CAISETSGFSYNEQFF. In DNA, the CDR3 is TGTGCCATCAGTGAGACTAGCGGGTTCTCCTACAATGAGCAGTTCTTC.

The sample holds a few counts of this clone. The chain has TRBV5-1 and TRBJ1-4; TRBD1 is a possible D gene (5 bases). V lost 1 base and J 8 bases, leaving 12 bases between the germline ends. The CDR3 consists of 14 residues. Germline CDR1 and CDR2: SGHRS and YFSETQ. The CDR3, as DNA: TGCGCCAGCAGCTTGTCGGGGGTACGAGAAAAACTGTTTTTT. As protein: CASSLSGVREKLFF.

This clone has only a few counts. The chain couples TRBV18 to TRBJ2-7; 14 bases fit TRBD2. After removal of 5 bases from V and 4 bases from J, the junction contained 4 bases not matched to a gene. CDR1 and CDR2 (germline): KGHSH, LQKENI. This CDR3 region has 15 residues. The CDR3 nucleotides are TGTGCCAGCTCATCTGGGACTAGCGGGAGATACGAGCAGTACTTC. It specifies CASSSGTSGRYEQYF.

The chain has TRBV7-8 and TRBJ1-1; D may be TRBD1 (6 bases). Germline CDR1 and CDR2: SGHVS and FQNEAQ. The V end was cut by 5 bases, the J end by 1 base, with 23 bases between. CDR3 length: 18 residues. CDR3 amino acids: CASSRTSQQGSRNTEAFF. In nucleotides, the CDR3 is TGTGCCAGCAGCCGCACCTCTCAACAGGGAAGTAGGAACACTGAAGCTTTCTTT.

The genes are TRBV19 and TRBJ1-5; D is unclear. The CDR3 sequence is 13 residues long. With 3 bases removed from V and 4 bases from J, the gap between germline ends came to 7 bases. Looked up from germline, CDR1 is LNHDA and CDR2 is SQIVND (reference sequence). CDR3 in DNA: TGTGCCAGTAGTATTAGAGAAAATCAGCCCCAGCATTTT. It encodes CASSIRENQPQHF.

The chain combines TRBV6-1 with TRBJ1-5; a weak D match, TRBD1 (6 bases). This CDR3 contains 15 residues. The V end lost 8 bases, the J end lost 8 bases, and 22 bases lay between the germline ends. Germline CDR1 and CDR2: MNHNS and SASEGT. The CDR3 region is CASVRGGAGGEPQHF. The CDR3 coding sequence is TGTGCCAGCGTCCGGGGGGGGGCTGGAGGAGAGCCCCAGCATTTT.

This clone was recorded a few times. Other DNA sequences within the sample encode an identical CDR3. The CDR3 region is CASSLGQVYNEQFF. CDR3 DNA: TGCGCCAGCAGCTTAGGACAGGTCTACAATGAGCAGTTCTTC. This chain links TRBV5-1 with TRBJ2-1, with 7 bases lining up with TRBD1. V lost 2 bases and J lost 3; bases outside the gene matches: 2. Germline V gives CDR1 SGHRS, CDR2 YFSETQ. This CDR3 has 14 residues.

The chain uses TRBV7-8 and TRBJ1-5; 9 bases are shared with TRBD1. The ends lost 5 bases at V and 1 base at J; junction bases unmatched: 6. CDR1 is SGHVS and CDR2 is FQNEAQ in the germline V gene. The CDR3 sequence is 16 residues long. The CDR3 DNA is TGTGCCAGCAGCCCAAGGGACAGGGCAAGCAATCAGCCCCAGCATTTT. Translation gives CASSPRDRASNQPQHF.

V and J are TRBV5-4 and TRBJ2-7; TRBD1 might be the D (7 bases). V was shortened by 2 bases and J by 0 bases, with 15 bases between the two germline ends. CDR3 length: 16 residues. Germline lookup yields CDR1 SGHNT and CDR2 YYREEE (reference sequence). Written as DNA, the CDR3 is TGTGCCAGCAGCTTTGGAAACAGGGGAGGCTCCTACGAGCAGTACTTC. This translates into CASSFGNRGGSYEQYF. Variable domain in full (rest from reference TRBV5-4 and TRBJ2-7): ETGVTQSPTHLIKTRGQQVTLRCSSQSGHNTVSWYQQALGQGPQFIFQYYREEENGRGNFPPRFSGLQFPNYSSELNVNALELDDSALYLCASSFGNRGGSYEQYFGPGTRLTVT.

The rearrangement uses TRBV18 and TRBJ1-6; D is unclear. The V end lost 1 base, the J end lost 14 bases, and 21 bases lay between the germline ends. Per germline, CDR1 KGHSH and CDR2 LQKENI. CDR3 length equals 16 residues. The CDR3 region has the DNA TGTGCCAGCTCACCACGCAGAAACACGGGGTGGAAGGCCCTCCACTTT. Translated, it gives CASSPRRNTGWKALHF.

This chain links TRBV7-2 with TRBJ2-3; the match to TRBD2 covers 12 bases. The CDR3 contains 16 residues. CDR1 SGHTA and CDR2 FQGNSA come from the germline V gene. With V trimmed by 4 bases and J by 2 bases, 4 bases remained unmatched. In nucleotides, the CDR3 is TGTGCCAGCAGCTCCGGACTAGCGGGGAACACAGATACGCAGTATTTT. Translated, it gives CASSSGLAGNTDTQYF. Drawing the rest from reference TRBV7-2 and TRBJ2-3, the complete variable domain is GAGVSQSPSNKVTEKGKDVELRCDPISGHTALYWYRQSLGQGLEFLIYFQGNSAPDKSGLPSDRFSAERTGGSVSTLTIQRTQQEDSAVYLCASSSGLAGNTDTQYFGPGTRLTVL.

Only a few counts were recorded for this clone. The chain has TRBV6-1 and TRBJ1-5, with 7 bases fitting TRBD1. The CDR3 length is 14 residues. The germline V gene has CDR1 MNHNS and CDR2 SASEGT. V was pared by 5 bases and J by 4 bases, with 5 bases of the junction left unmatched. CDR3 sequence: CASSYDRVNQPQHF. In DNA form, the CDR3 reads TGTGCCAGCAGTTATGACAGGGTAAATCAGCCCCAGCATTTT.